This T cell receptor (beta chain) was sequenced in a study of shared clonotypes between healthy human individuals. Study details: The plates for each donor numbered three CD4 naive, three CD4 memory, two CD8 naive and one CD8 memory.

The CDR3 runs to 15 residues. V was cut by 0 bases and J by 5 bases, with 13 bases left in between. In germline, CDR1 is LNHNV, CDR2 YYDKDF (reference sequence). The study ran the assay at deep level. This table comes from immunoSEQ multiplex PCR, and its TCRdb copy is limited to in-frame clones, with some not included. The table lists hundreds of thousands of clones, roughly 70% of them singletons. This clonotype was sampled from a man in his thirties or forties in good health. The rearrangement uses TRBV15 and TRBJ1-1; tentative D call: TRBD1 (6 bases). The sample was memory CD4+ T cells sorted from blood. The subset denotes: CD45RA-negative fraction. CDR3 amino acids: CATSRDIGGGTEAFF. CDR3 nucleotide sequence: TGTGCCACCAGCAGAGATATAGGGGGTGGGACTGAAGCTTTCTTT.